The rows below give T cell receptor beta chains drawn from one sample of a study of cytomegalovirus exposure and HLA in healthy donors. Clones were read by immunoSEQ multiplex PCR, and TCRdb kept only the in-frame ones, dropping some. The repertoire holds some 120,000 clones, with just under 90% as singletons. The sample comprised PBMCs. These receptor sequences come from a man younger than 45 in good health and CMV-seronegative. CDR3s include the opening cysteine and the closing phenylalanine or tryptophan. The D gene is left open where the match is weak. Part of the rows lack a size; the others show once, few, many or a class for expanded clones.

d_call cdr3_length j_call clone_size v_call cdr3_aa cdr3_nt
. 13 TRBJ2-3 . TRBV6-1 CASSDTITDTQYF TGTGCCAGCAGTGACACTATCACAGATACGCAGTATTTT
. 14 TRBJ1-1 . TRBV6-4 CASSPQGGGTEAFF TGTGCCAGCAGCCCTCAGGGAGGAGGCACTGAAGCTTTCTTT
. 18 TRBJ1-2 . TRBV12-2 CASRPPRAGEIIEYGYTF TGTGCAAGTCGCCCCCCCAGGGCAGGGGAGATTATAGAGTATGGCTACACCTTC
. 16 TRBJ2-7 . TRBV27 CASSLYPGVKIYEQYF TGTGCCAGCAGTTTATATCCGGGAGTCAAAATCTACGAGCAGTACTTC
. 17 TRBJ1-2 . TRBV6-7 CASRGGTDRRANYGYTF TGTGCCAGCAGGGGCGGGACGGATCGCCGAGCTAACTATGGCTACACCTTC
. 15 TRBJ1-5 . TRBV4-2 CASSQYLAYNQPQHF TGTGCCAGCAGCCAATACCTGGCTTACAATCAGCCCCAGCATTTT
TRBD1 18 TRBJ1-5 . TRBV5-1 CASSLGGQGAMSNQPQHF TGCGCCAGCAGCTTGGGGGGACAGGGGGCTATGAGCAATCAGCCCCAGCATTTT
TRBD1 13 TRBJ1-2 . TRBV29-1 CSVEEAGGYGYTF TGCAGCGTTGAAGAGGCAGGGGGCTATGGCTACACCTTC
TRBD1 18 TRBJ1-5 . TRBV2 CASTRDRGDIYSNQPQHF TGTGCCAGCACACGGGACAGGGGAGATATATATAGCAATCAGCCCCAGCATTTT
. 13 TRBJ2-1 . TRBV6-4 CASSDSSSAEQFF TGTGCCAGCAGTGACTCGTCCAGTGCTGAGCAGTTCTTC
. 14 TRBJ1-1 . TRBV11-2 CASSYPRQGRGAFF TGTGCCAGCAGCTACCCAAGGCAAGGGCGAGGGGCTTTCTTT
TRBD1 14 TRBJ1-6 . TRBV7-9 CASSLGQLRSPLHF TGTGCCAGCAGCTTGGGACAGCTCCGGTCACCCCTCCACTTT
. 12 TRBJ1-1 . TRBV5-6 CASSWGNTEAFF TGTGCCAGCAGCTGGGGCAACACTGAAGCTTTCTTT
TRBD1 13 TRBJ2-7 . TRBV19 CASRGQATYEQYF TGTGCCAGCAGGGGACAGGCAACCTACGAGCAGTACTTC
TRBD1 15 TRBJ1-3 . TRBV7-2 CASSSGQLNGNTIYF TGTGCCAGCAGCTCGGGACAGCTAAATGGAAACACCATATATTTT
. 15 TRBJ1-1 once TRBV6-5 CASSQWGGRMTEAFF TGTGCCAGCAGCCAATGGGGGGGGCGCATGACTGAAGCTTTCTTT
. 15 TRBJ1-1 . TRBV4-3 CASSQAIPVNTEAFF TGCGCCAGCAGCCAAGCTATACCGGTGAACACTGAAGCTTTCTTT
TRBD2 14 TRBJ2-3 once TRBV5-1 CASTSGGPADTQYF TGCGCCAGCACCAGCGGGGGGCCGGCAGATACGCAGTATTTT
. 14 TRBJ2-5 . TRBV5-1 CASSLGSGFETQYF TGCGCCAGCAGCTTGGGGTCAGGGTTTGAGACCCAGTACTTC
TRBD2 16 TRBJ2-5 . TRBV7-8 CASSPHAGGAWETQYF TGTGCCAGCAGCCCCCATGCGGGAGGGGCCTGGGAGACCCAGTACTTC
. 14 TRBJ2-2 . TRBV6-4 CASSEDGAPGELFF TGTGCCAGCAGTGAGGATGGAGCCCCCGGGGAGCTGTTTTTT
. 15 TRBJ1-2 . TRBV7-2 CASSLSGGGEGGYTF TGTGCCAGCAGCTTATCCGGCGGGGGGGAAGGCGGCTACACCTTC
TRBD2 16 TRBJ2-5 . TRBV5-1 CASSLGGGAGGETQYF TGCGCCAGCAGCTTGGGCGGGGGGGCCGGTGGTGAGACCCAGTACTTC
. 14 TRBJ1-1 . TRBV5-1 CASSLAGGAAEAFF TGCGCCAGCAGCTTGGCCGGGGGTGCGGCTGAAGCTTTCTTT
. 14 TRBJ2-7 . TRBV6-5 CASSYSRWSYEQYF TGTGCCAGCAGTTACTCCCGGTGGTCCTACGAGCAGTACTTC
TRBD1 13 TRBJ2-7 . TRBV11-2 CASSRDRVSEQYF TGTGCCAGCAGCCGGGACAGGGTAAGCGAGCAGTACTTC
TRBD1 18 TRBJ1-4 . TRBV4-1 CASSQVWTGGGSNEKLFF TGCGCCAGCAGCCAAGTTTGGACAGGGGGCGGATCTAATGAAAAACTGTTTTTT
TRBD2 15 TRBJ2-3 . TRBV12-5 CASGLKRGGTDTQYF TGTGCTAGTGGTTTAAAGCGGGGGGGCACAGATACGCAGTATTTT
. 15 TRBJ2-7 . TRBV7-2 CASSLRSGESYEQYF TGTGCCAGCAGCTTAAGGTCAGGGGAATCCTACGAGCAGTACTTC
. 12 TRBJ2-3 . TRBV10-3 CAILTATDTQYF TGTGCCATCTTGACAGCCACAGATACGCAGTATTTT
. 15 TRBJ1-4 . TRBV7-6 CASSLGGSTNEKLFF TGTGCCAGCAGCTTGGGAGGCTCAACTAATGAAAAACTGTTTTTT
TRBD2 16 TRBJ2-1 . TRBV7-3 CASSRRGLAGDNEQFF TGTGCCAGCAGCAGGAGGGGACTAGCGGGGGACAATGAGCAGTTCTTC
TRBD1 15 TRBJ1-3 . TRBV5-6 CASSALTGAGNTIYF TGTGCCAGCAGCGCTTTGACAGGGGCTGGAAACACCATATATTTT
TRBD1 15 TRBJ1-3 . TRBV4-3 CASSQDRGSGNTIYF TGCGCCAGCAGCCAAGACAGGGGGTCTGGAAACACCATATATTTT
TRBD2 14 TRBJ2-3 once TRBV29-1 CSGSGLAGSDTQYF TGCAGCGGAAGTGGGCTAGCGGGCTCAGATACGCAGTATTTT
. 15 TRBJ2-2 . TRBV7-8 CASSLGSGIGGELFF TGTGCCAGCAGCTTAGGTTCAGGGATAGGAGGGGAGCTGTTTTTT
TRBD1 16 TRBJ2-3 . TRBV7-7 CASSSWTGMFPDTQYF TGTGCTAGCAGCTCCTGGACAGGGATGTTCCCAGATACGCAGTATTTT
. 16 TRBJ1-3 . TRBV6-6 CASSYRQTVSGNTIYF TGTGCCAGCAGTTACCGTCAGACAGTATCTGGAAACACCATATATTTT
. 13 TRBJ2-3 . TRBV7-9 CASSQGITDTQYF TGTGCCAGCAGCCAGGGGATCACAGATACGCAGTATTTT
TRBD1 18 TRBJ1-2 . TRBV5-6 CASRAAGTGGAVNYGYTF TGTGCCAGCAGAGCTGCCGGGACAGGGGGCGCGGTCAACTATGGCTACACCTTC
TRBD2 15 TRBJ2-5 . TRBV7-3 CASSQFAGGPETQYF TGTGCCAGCAGCCAGTTCGCGGGGGGGCCAGAGACCCAGTACTTC
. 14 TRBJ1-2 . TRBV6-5 CASSVRGNRYGYTF TGTGCCAGCAGTGTCCGGGGTAATCGGTATGGCTACACCTTC
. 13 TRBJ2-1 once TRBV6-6 CASSYDPLEIRFF TGTGCCAGCAGTTACGATCCCCTAGAAATACGTTTCTTC
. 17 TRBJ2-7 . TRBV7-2 CASSLDSQGWMSYEQYF TGTGCCAGCAGCTTAGACAGCCAGGGTTGGATGTCCTACGAGCAGTACTTC
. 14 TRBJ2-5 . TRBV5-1 CASSLGAGSETQYF TGCGCCAGCAGCTTGGGTGCGGGCTCAGAGACCCAGTACTTC
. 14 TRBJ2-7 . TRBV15 CATSKIASLYEQYF TGTGCCACCAGCAAAATAGCGAGTTTATACGAGCAGTACTTC
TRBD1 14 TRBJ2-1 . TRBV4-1 CASSQVGGGNEQFF TGCGCCAGCAGCCAAGTAGGGGGCGGCAATGAGCAGTTCTTC
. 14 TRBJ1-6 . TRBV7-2 CASGARVENSPLHF TGTGCCAGCGGCGCCCGGGTAGAGAATTCACCCCTCCACTTT
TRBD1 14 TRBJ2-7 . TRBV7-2 CASSFWDRGDEQYF TGTGCCAGCAGCTTTTGGGACAGGGGCGACGAGCAGTACTTC
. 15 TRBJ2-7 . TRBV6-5 CASSYTRTVSYEQYF TGTGCCAGCAGTTACACAAGGACAGTCTCCTACGAGCAGTACTTC
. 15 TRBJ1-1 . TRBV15 CATSRTLDRNTEAFF TGTGCCACCAGCAGAACTCTGGACAGGAACACTGAAGCTTTCTTT
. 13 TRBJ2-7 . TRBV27 CASSGGTLGEQYF TGTGCCAGCAGCGGCGGGACGCTCGGCGAGCAGTACTTC
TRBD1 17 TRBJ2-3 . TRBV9 CASSVRYGTGRTDTQYF TGTGCCAGCAGCGTAAGGTATGGGACAGGGCGCACAGATACGCAGTATTTT
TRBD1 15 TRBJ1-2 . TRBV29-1 CSVVPPHGTGNGYTF TGCAGCGTTGTACCTCCTCATGGGACAGGGAATGGCTACACCTTC
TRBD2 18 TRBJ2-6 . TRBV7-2 CASSRWGSGVSGANVLTF TGTGCCAGCAGCCGGTGGGGTAGCGGGGTCTCTGGGGCCAACGTCCTGACTTTC
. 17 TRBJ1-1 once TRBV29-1 CSVEGGGTGLGQNEAFF TGCAGCGTTGAAGGAGGAGGGACGGGCTTAGGGCAGAATGAAGCTTTCTTT
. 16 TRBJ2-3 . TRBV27 CASTSWGGGPIDTQYF TGTGCCAGCACTTCTTGGGGCGGGGGCCCTATAGATACGCAGTATTTT
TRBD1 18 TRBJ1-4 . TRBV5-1 CASSLFWGQGTTNEKLFF TGCGCCAGCAGCTTGTTTTGGGGACAGGGAACAACTAATGAAAAACTGTTTTTT